This paragraph covers one TCR beta chain sequence. The data derive from a study of control samples from healthy donors and cancer patients. Profiling relied on immunoSEQ multiplex PCR, and the TCRdb table lists in-frame clones only, not all of them. The repertoire holds 45,000 or so clones, about 89% seen once, with more than 8.5% in the top ten. The clonotype was recovered from a woman aged 60 to 75 with lung cancer. Sequencing used PBMCs.

CDR3 protein: CARSSEDRPRLGLFF. DNA of the CDR3: TGTGCCAGAAGCTCGGAGGACAGGCCCCGTTTAGGACTGTTTTTT. V usage is TRBV5-3 and J usage is TRBJ1-4; 7 bases fit TRBD1. TRBV5-3 carries the ORF label, with uncertain function. Trimming removed 3 bases from V and 13 bases from J; junction bases left unmatched: 15. The length of the CDR3 is 15 residues.